These 6 T cell receptor beta chains originate from one sample sequenced in a study of technical replicates of blood from several donors. Method: immunoSEQ multiplex PCR; TCRdb's copy keeps in-frame clones and lacks some. The sample yields about 56,000 clones, 90% to 95% seen once. Material: PBMCs. The receptors were gathered from a human donor in good health. Some clones in this sample may be carry-over from other donors' samples.

The V and J genes are TRBV9 and TRBJ2-7; maybe TRBD1 (5 bases). CDR3 length equals 15 residues. Germline V gene sequence: CDR1 SGDLS, CDR2 YYNGEE. V was cut by 0 bases and J by 3 bases, with 13 bases left in between. The CDR3 sequence is CASSVAPGQIYEQYF. CDR3 bases: TGTGCCAGCAGCGTAGCGCCAGGGCAGATCTACGAGCAGTACTTC.

V usage is TRBV2 and J usage is TRBJ1-6; D is ambiguous. V lost 9 bases and J lost 6, with 18 bases in between. The CDR3 runs 15 residues. The germline V gene encodes CDR1 SNHLY and CDR2 FYNNEI. The CDR3 sequence is CASRNRDTPNSPLHF. The DNA of the CDR3 is TGTGCCAGTCGGAATAGAGACACCCCTAATTCACCCCTCCACTTT.

The chain recombines TRBV7-9 with TRBJ2-3; weak D call: TRBD1 (6 bases). With 4 bases removed from V and 5 bases from J, the gap between germline ends came to 13 bases. Germline lookup yields CDR1 SEHNR and CDR2 FQNEAQ (reference sequence). The CDR3 length is 14 residues. The CDR3 nucleotides are TGTGCCAGCAGCTCATTAACAGGGTTAGATACGCAGTATTTT. Its protein product is CASSSLTGLDTQYF.

V and J are TRBV6-1 and TRBJ2-2; TRBD2 might be the D (5 bases). V was clipped by 1 base and J by 6 bases, with 9 bases between them. CDR3 size: 14 residues. CDR1 MNHNS and CDR2 SASEGT come from the germline V gene. In nucleotides, the CDR3 is TGTGCCAGCAGTGAAGTCCCTAGCCCCGGGGAGCTGTTTTTT. The encoded protein is CASSEVPSPGELFF.

This clone has a single count. V usage is TRBV11-2 and J usage is TRBJ2-1; 7 bases map to TRBD2. The CDR3 has 14 amino acids. V trimming: 8 bases; J trimming: 0 bases; junction bases outside the gene matches: 4. Looked up from germline, CDR1 is SGHAT and CDR2 is FQNNGV. CDR3 DNA sequence: TGTGCCAGCCGTCCTAGCGGCTCCTACAATGAGCAGTTCTTC. This encodes CASRPSGSYNEQFF.

The chain uses TRBV6-5 and TRBJ1-2; D gene uncertain. Germline CDR1 is MNHEY and CDR2 is SVGAGI. V was shortened by 0 bases and J by 4 bases, with 12 bases between the two germline ends. The CDR3 runs 15 residues. CDR3 loop: CASSYSSEPSYGYTF. The DNA for the CDR3 is TGTGCCAGCAGTTACTCGTCCGAGCCTAGCTATGGCTACACCTTC.